This T cell receptor beta chain appears in the sequencing data of a study of CD4 T cells in relation to SARS-CoV-2 and coronaviruses (dated by TCRdb to the early 2020s). For context, the study as a whole: In the ViraFEST assay, PBMCs were cultured with antigen for under eleven days, after which TCR beta CDR3s were sequenced to identify clonal expansions specific to the antigen. The negative reference condition was either a culture with an HIV-1 Nef peptide pool or a culture with no peptide. Patient-derived lymphoblastoid cell lines were used to map the HLA restriction of shared crossreactive spike epitopes. At the level of individual TCR clonotypes, the study evaluated whether memory CD4+ T cells crossreact between the spike proteins of SARS-CoV-2 and those of common cold coronaviruses. The Adaptive Biotechnologies TCR-sequencing kit was used for samples from three pre-COVID donors and for the naive versus memory experiments, whereas the other data were Illumina-based. Expansion assays from other donors in the study were sequenced with a different, Illumina-based TCR-beta assay.

The germline V gene supplies CDR1 SGHRS and CDR2 YFSETQ. Measured from the cysteine to the phenylalanine, the CDR3 is 14 residues long. Of all the DNA, just the CDR3 is kept, 42 bases in frame from base 1. Trimming costs V 3 bases and J 8 bases, and their ends lie 17 bases apart. In regard to this clone: The antigen it binds to is not known. Base qualities are not at hand, and no much larger clone is one base apart.

General conclusions and limits of the study: In about 60% of donors, memory CD4+ clonotypes turned up that crossrecognized SARS-CoV-2 and at least one common cold coronavirus spike. No donor contributed both pre-pandemic and post-infection samples, which limited tracing the source of pre-existing responses. Compared with monoreactive clones, crossreactive clones had significantly weaker SARS-CoV-2-driven expansion, a result consistent with antigenic imprinting. The study was constrained by small numbers of patients and of tested TCRs. Crossreactivity analysis centred on spike protein, so crossreactivity against other viral proteins was not assessed.

To prepare the library, the immunoSEQ multiplex PCR assay was applied. The source study handled its data this way. During preprocessing, nonproductive sequences were discarded, as were any CDR3s that did not begin with C, did not end with F or W, or were shorter than 7 amino acids. Antigen-specific clonotypes were called with the MANAFEST web app on the basis of expansion relative to the reference and to other culture wells. A clone counted as positive if significantly expanded in 2 of 3 replicate wells versus the reference culture at FDR below 0.05. A further requirement for positive clones was significant expansion compared with all other tandem wells, along with an odds ratio above 5. CDR3 homology was measured as pairwise Levenshtein distance, computed with the stringdist R package after trimming three terminal residues from each end. Not all clones reach the TCRdb copy of this immuneACCESS table, which keeps in-frame sequences only. Checked studies attribute under half of the gap to unresolved V genes and leave the rest unexplained. The V and J calls and clone size come from that table; D and trimming were worked out from the DNA. Across this sample there are 24,000 or so clones, with more than 60% seen only once. Roughly 12% of the sample is taken by the ten largest.

CD4+ T cells from unexposed donors were collected before the COVID-19 pandemic (2011-2018). Following 10 days of culture, the EasySep CD4+ T cell isolation kit was used to isolate CD4+ T cells. As cell numbers permitted, CD4+ T cells from unexposed donors were tested for reactivity to SARS-CoV-2 S and N and to four common cold coronavirus spike pools. Each well received approximately 2.2 million PBMCs, cultured in IMDM supplemented with roughly 5% human AB serum and roughly 9.5 IU/ml IL-2. Half of the culture medium was replaced with fresh IL-2-containing medium on days 3 and 7. Each peptide culture condition was generally run in triplicate replicate wells. The leukapheresis product for the unexposed donors was obtained through commercial purchase. PBMCs were isolated from leukapheresis product or whole blood by Ficoll-Paque PLUS gradient centrifugation. PBMCs were either cryopreserved at -140°C or used fresh in the expansion assay. The QIAamp Micro DNA Kit was used to extract genomic DNA from the CD4+ T cells.

Sequences were obtained from CD4+ T cells from PBMCs, cultured in vitro. The clonotype originates from a human donor in good health. The chain was built from TRBV5-1 and TRBJ1-2; matching of 5 bases hints at TRBD1 as the D gene. The CDR3 has the sequence CASSSTAGGGGYTF. The bases are TGCGCCAGCAGCTCCACGGCGGGGGGTGGAGGCTACACCTTC.